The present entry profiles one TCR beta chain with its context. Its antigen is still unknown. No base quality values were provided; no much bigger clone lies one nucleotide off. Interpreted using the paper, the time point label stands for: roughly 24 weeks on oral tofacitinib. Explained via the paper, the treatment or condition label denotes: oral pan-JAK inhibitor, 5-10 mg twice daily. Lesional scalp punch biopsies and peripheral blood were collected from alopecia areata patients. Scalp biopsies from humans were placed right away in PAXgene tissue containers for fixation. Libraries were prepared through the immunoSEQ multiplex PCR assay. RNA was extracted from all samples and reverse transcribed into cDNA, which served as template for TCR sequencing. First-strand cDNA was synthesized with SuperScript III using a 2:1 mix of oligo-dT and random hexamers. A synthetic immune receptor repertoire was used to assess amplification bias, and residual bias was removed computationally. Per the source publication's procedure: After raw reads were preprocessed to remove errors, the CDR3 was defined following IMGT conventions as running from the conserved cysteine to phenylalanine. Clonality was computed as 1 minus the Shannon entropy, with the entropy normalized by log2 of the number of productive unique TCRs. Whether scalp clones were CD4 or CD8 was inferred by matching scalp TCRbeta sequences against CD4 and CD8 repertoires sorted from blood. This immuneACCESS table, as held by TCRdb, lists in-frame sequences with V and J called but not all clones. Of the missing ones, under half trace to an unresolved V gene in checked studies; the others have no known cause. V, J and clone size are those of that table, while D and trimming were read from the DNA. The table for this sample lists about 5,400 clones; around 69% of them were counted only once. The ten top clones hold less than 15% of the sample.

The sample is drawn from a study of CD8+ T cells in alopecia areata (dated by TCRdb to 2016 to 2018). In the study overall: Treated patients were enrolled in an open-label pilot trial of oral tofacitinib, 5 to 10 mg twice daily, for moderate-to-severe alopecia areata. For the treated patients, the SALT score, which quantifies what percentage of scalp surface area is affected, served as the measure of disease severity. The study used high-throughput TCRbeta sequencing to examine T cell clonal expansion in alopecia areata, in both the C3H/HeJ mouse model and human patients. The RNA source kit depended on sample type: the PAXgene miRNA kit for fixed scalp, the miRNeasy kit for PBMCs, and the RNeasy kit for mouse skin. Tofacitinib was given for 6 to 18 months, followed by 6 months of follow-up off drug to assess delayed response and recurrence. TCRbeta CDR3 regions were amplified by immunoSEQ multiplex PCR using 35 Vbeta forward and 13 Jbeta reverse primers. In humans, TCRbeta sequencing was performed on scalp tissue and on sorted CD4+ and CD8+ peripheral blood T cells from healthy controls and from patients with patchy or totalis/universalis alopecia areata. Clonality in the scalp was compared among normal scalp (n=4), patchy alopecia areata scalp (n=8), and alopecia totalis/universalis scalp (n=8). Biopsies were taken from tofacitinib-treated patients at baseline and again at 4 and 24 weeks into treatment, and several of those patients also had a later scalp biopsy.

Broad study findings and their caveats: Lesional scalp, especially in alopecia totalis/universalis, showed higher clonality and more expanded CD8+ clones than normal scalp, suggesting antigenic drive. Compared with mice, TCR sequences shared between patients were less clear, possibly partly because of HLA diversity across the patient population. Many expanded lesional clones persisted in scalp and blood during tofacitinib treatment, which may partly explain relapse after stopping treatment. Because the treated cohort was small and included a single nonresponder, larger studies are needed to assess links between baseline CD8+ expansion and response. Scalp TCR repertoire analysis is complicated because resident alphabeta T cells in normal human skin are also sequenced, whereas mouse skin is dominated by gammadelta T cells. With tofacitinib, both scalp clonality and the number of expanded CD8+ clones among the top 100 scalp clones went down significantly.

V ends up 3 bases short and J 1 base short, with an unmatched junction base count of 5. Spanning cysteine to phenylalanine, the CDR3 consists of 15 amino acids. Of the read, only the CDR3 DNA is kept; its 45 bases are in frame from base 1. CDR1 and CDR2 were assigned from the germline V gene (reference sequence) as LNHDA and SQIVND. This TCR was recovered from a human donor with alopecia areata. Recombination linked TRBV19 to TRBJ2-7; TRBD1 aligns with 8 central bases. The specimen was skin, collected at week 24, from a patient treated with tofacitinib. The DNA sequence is TGTGCCAGTAGTATGGGACAGGAGACTTCCTACGAGCAGTACTTC. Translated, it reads CASSMGQETSYEQYF. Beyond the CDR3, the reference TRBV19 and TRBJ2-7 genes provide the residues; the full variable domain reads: DGGITQSPKYLFRKEGQNVTLSCEQNLNHDAMYWYRQDPGQGLRLIYYSQIVNDFQKGDIAEGYSVSREKKESFPLTVTSAQKNPTAFYLCASSMGQETSYEQYFGPGTRLTVT.